This is a list of T cell receptor beta chains from one sample in a study of siplizumab effects on memory and regulatory T cells. Method: immunoSEQ multiplex PCR; TCRdb's copy keeps in-frame clones and lacks some. The sample shows about 100,000 clones, more than 85% of them seen only once. Sequenced: CD4+ T cells sorted from blood. The receptor source for this set is a human donor in good health. Each CDR3 is given with its conserved first and last residue. The D gene is left open where the match is weak. The listing skips clone size in some rows; elsewhere it reads once, few, many or a size class.

TRBV19	.	TRBJ1-3	.	CASSPEGVSSGNTIYF	TGTGCCAGTAGTCCGGAGGGGGTTTCCTCTGGAAACACCATATATTTT
TRBV6-5	.	TRBJ2-5	.	CASSYPIALQETQYF	TGTGCCAGCAGTTACCCAATCGCACTCCAAGAGACCCAGTACTTC
TRBV5-6	.	TRBJ2-3	.	CASSPLDRSTDTQYF	TGTGCCAGCAGCCCACTGGACCGCAGCACAGATACGCAGTATTTT
TRBV30	.	TRBJ1-1	.	CAWSQGHNVLMNTEAFF	TGTGCCTGGAGTCAAGGACATAACGTTCTCATGAACACTGAAGCTTTCTTT
TRBV19	TRBD1	TRBJ1-5	.	CASSVQGLQPQHF	TGTGCCAGTAGTGTACAGGGGCTTCAGCCCCAGCATTTT
TRBV18	.	TRBJ1-1	few	CASSPVWGKDTEAFF	TGTGCCAGCTCACCGGTCTGGGGTAAAGACACTGAAGCTTTCTTT
TRBV10-3	.	TRBJ1-1	.	CATGVRGMNTEAFF	TGTGCCACCGGGGTAAGGGGAATGAACACTGAAGCTTTCTTT
TRBV15	TRBD2	TRBJ2-3	once	CATSRRSAGGPDTQYF	TGTGCCACCAGCAGGAGGTCGGCGGGGGGGCCGGATACGCAGTATTTT
TRBV4-1	TRBD1	TRBJ2-2	.	CASSLYTQGTTGELFF	TGCGCCAGCAGCCTCTATACACAGGGGACCACCGGGGAGCTGTTTTTT
TRBV7-9	.	TRBJ2-6	.	CASSFPGQHSSGANVLTF	TGTGCCAGCAGCTTCCCGGGACAACATAGCTCTGGGGCCAACGTCCTGACTTTC
TRBV6-4	TRBD1	TRBJ1-6	.	CASSTGTGASPLHF	TGTGCCAGCAGCACCGGGACAGGGGCTTCACCCCTCCACTTT
TRBV9	.	TRBJ2-2	.	CASSVQGTGELFF	TGTGCCAGCAGCGTACAGGGAACCGGGGAGCTGTTTTTT
TRBV9	.	TRBJ2-1	.	CASSAFGNEQFF	TGTGCCAGCAGCGCCTTCGGTAATGAGCAGTTCTTC
TRBV6-5	.	TRBJ1-1	.	CASWFNSKAFF	TGTGCCAGTTGGTTTAACTCTAAAGCTTTCTTT
TRBV9	.	TRBJ1-2	.	CASSATGLIYGYTF	TGTGCCAGCAGCGCCACGGGTCTGATCTATGGCTACACCTTC
TRBV7-6	.	TRBJ1-3	.	CASSQHGGGGPGNTIYF	TGTGCCAGCAGCCAACACGGGGGGGGAGGCCCTGGAAACACCATATATTTT
TRBV7-9	.	TRBJ1-2	.	CAGSGVSPQGYTF	TGTGCCGGATCCGGTGTTTCTCCGCAAGGCTACACCTTC
TRBV14	.	TRBJ1-2	once	CASSLQGWGYGYTF	TGTGCCAGCAGCCTACAGGGTTGGGGTTATGGCTACACCTTC
TRBV19	TRBD1	TRBJ1-2	.	CASRGTGGGGYTF	TGTGCCAGTAGGGGAACAGGGGGCGGTGGCTACACCTTC
TRBV4-2	TRBD2	TRBJ2-5	.	CASSRSPLAGLQETQYF	TGTGCCAGCAGCCGTTCCCCCCTAGCGGGGCTACAAGAGACCCAGTACTTC
TRBV9	.	TRBJ2-2	.	CASRVGGLGTGELFF	TGTGCCAGCAGGGTGGGCGGCCTAGGCACCGGGGAGCTGTTTTTT
TRBV9	.	TRBJ1-1	.	CASSVERGTEAFF	TGTGCCAGCAGCGTAGAAAGGGGCACTGAAGCTTTCTTT
TRBV4-2	TRBD1	TRBJ1-2	.	CASSQETGGHYGYTF	TGTGCCAGCAGCCAAGAAACAGGGGGCCACTATGGCTACACCTTC
TRBV20-1	TRBD1	TRBJ2-7	.	CSARTGDKQYF	TGCAGTGCTCGGACAGGGGATAAGCAGTACTTC
TRBV4-3	.	TRBJ2-5	.	CASSQDRGAPGTQYF	TGCGCCAGCAGCCAAGATAGAGGGGCCCCGGGGACCCAGTACTTC
TRBV6-6	.	TRBJ2-7	.	CASGTQGQSSYEQYF	TGTGCCAGCGGTACACAGGGCCAAAGCTCCTACGAGCAGTACTTC
TRBV5-1	.	TRBJ1-2	.	CASSSAGGYTF	TGCGCCAGCAGCTCCGCAGGGGGCTACACCTTC
TRBV27	TRBD1	TRBJ2-7	.	CASSGQGSSYEQYF	TGTGCCAGCAGTGGACAGGGAAGCTCCTACGAGCAGTACTTC
TRBV28	TRBD1	TRBJ2-7	.	CASITTPGQGTYEQYF	TGTGCCAGCATCACCACCCCGGGACAGGGGACCTACGAGCAGTACTTC
TRBV28	.	TRBJ1-2	.	CASNQRTGTNYGYTF	TGTGCCAGCAACCAAAGGACCGGAACTAACTATGGCTACACCTTC
TRBV29-1	.	TRBJ1-3	.	CSVGSRGSGNTIYF	TGCAGCGTTGGAAGTCGGGGTTCTGGAAACACCATATATTTT
TRBV4-2	.	TRBJ2-1	.	CASSPAARAWNEQFF	TGTGCCAGCAGCCCCGCAGCGAGGGCCTGGAATGAGCAGTTCTTC
TRBV27	TRBD2	TRBJ2-3	.	CASTKLAGAPTDTQYF	TGTGCCAGCACCAAACTAGCGGGGGCCCCCACAGATACGCAGTATTTT
TRBV12-5	TRBD1	TRBJ1-1	.	CASGSQGGTEAFF	TGTGCTAGTGGCTCCCAGGGGGGGACTGAAGCTTTCTTT
TRBV2	.	TRBJ1-2	few	CASSDKGLSGGYTF	TGTGCCAGCAGTGATAAGGGGCTGTCGGGAGGCTACACCTTC
TRBV6-1	.	TRBJ1-4	.	CASSEGQSTNEKLFF	TGTGCCAGCAGTGAAGGACAGTCAACTAATGAAAAACTGTTTTTT
TRBV29-1	.	TRBJ1-1	.	CSVAGRMNTEAFF	TGCAGCGTCGCGGGACGGATGAACACTGAAGCTTTCTTT
TRBV5-1	TRBD1	TRBJ1-4	.	CASSSTGGSEKLFF	TGCGCCAGCAGTAGCACAGGGGGCTCTGAAAAACTGTTTTTT
TRBV11-3	TRBD2	TRBJ2-7	.	CASSLGGPGTNEQYF	TGTGCCAGCAGCTTAGGAGGGCCAGGGACTAACGAGCAGTACTTC
TRBV5-1	.	TRBJ2-2	.	CASSLLSTGELFF	TGCGCCAGCAGCTTACTATCCACCGGGGAGCTGTTTTTT
TRBV13	.	TRBJ1-2	.	CASSLVLREAYGYTF	TGTGCCAGCAGCTTAGTCCTCAGGGAGGCCTATGGCTACACCTTC
TRBV19	.	TRBJ2-5	.	CARYEHGSQETQYF	TGTGCCAGATACGAACACGGGAGTCAAGAGACCCAGTACTTC
TRBV6-1	.	TRBJ1-2	.	CASSEVRGYTF	TGTGCCAGCAGTGAGGTTAGAGGCTACACCTTC
TRBV28	.	TRBJ1-3	.	CASINLGLHTIYF	TGTGCCAGCATCAACCTCGGGTTGCACACCATATATTTT
TRBV19	TRBD1	TRBJ1-5	.	CASSPGTDDNQPQHF	TGTGCCAGTAGCCCGGGGACAGACGACAATCAGCCCCAGCATTTT
TRBV5-1	.	TRBJ1-1	.	CASRAGSWSEAFF	TGCGCCAGCAGAGCAGGGTCGTGGTCCGAAGCTTTCTTT
TRBV11-3	TRBD1	TRBJ2-5	.	CASSLGQQETQYF	TGTGCCAGCAGTTTGGGACAGCAAGAGACCCAGTACTTC
TRBV11-2	.	TRBJ2-5	once	CASSRRFQETQYF	TGTGCCAGCAGTCGGAGGTTCCAAGAGACCCAGTACTTC
TRBV29-1	.	TRBJ1-4	.	CSVGGSHREKLFF	TGCAGCGTGGGGGGATCTCATCGCGAAAAACTGTTTTTT
TRBV5-4	.	TRBJ1-1	.	CASSQPLTGNTEAFF	TGTGCCAGCAGCCAACCATTGACCGGGAACACTGAAGCTTTCTTT
TRBV5-5	.	TRBJ1-1	.	CASSLTATPNTEAFF	TGTGCCAGCAGCTTGACCGCTACACCGAACACTGAAGCTTTCTTT
TRBV13	TRBD1	TRBJ2-2	once	CASSSTGAGELFF	TGTGCCAGCAGCTCCACAGGGGCCGGGGAGCTGTTTTTT
TRBV5-5	TRBD1	TRBJ2-1	.	CASSPPGTGSYNEQFF	TGTGCCAGCAGCCCCCCCGGGACAGGGAGCTACAATGAGCAGTTCTTC
TRBV6-1	.	TRBJ1-1	few	CASSDQFTEAFF	TGTGCCAGCAGTGATCAATTCACTGAAGCTTTCTTT
TRBV5-5	.	TRBJ1-1	.	CASSLWGNTEAFF	TGTGCCAGCAGCTTGTGGGGGAACACTGAAGCTTTCTTT
TRBV6-6	TRBD1	TRBJ1-1	once	CASSYGQGLNTEAFF	TGTGCCAGCAGCTATGGACAGGGATTGAACACTGAAGCTTTCTTT
TRBV7-2	.	TRBJ2-5	.	CASSSRWRETQYF	TGTGCCAGCAGCTCCCGGTGGAGAGAGACCCAGTACTTC